The source of this T cell receptor beta chain is a study of blood T cells in healthy people across ages. Study-wide results and caveats: Higher diversity and more naive CD4+ cells were features of long-lived donors, compared to aged donors.

A sample-barcoded 5' primer and a J-beta primer mix were used in a second PCR of about 6 to 12 cycles. TCRdb passed the 5' RACE reads through MiXCR, listing each CDR3 protein once. The sample contains 850,000 to 1,300,000 distinct CDR3 sequences, more than 40% of which appear only once. This clonotype has just a few counts. Its target is unknown. Germline CDR1 reads SGHAT; CDR2 reads FQNNGV. The CDR3 loop spans 20 amino acids. V lost 1 base, J lost 2 bases, and 15 bases stayed unmatched. The receptor was isolated from a woman aged 55-75 years in good health. The sequencing sample was made of blood. The V call is TRBV11-2, the J call TRBJ2-1; TRBD2 agrees at 9 bases. CDR3 in amino acids: CASSLAPLAGSTRTYNEQFF. The CDR3 DNA reads TGTGCCAGCAGCTTAGCCCCTCTAGCGGGATCTACCCGGACCTACAATGAGCAGTTCTTC. Drawing the rest from reference TRBV11-2 and TRBJ2-1, the complete variable domain is EAGVAQSPRYKIIEKRQSVAFWCNPISGHATLYWYQQILGQGPKLLIQFQNNGVVDDSQLPKDRFSAERLKGVDSTLKIQPAKLEDSAVYLCASSLAPLAGSTRTYNEQFFGPGTRLTVL.